This TCR beta chain was profiled in a study of OX40 agonist ivuxolimab in advanced cancers. About the study: Patients treated during dose escalation were battling hepatocellular carcinoma, melanoma, renal cell or head and neck cancer.

This clone has just one count. People who had autoimmune disease history or systemic immunosuppression were excluded. Repertoires were generated with immunoSEQ multiplex PCR, while TCRdb's copy carries only in-frame clones and drops some. Altogether 50,000 to 70,000 clones are present, about 86% being singletons, with the ten largest covering roughly 1.9%. The V gene's germline CDR1 is LNHDA and CDR2 SQIVND (reference sequence). V was shortened by 3 bases and J by 0 bases, with 9 bases between the two germline ends. The CDR3 spans 16 residues. This TCR derives from an adult with an advanced solid tumor such as melanoma, head and neck, liver or kidney cancer. The V gene is TRBV19, the J gene TRBJ2-6, with a possible D match to TRBD1 (5 bases). The sequencing here drew on CD4+ or CD8+ T cells sorted from blood, taken in a trial of the OX40 agonist ivuxolimab. CDR3 amino acids: CASSMARGSGANVLTF. CDR3 sequence (DNA): TGTGCCAGTAGTATGGCTAGGGGCTCTGGGGCCAACGTCCTGACTTTC. Using reference TRBV19 and TRBJ2-6 for the parts outside the CDR3, the full variable domain is DGGITQSPKYLFRKEGQNVTLSCEQNLNHDAMYWYRQDPGQGLRLIYYSQIVNDFQKGDIAEGYSVSREKKESFPLTVTSAQKNPTAFYLCASSMARGSGANVLTFGAGSRLTVL.